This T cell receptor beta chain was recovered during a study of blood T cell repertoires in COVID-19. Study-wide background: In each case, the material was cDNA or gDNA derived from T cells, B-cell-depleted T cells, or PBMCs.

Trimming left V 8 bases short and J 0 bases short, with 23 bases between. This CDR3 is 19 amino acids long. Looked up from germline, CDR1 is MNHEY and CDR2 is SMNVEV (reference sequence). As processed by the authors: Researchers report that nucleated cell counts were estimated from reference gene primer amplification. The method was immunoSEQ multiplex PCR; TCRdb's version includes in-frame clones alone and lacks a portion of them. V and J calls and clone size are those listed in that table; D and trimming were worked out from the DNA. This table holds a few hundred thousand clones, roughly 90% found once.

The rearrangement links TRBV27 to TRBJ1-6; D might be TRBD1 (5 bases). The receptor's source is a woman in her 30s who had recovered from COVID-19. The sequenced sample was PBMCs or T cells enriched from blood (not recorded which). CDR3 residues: CASEFADRNQSSYNSPLHF. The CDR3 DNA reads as TGTGCCAGCGAATTCGCAGACAGAAACCAAAGCTCCTATAATTCACCCCTCCACTTT.